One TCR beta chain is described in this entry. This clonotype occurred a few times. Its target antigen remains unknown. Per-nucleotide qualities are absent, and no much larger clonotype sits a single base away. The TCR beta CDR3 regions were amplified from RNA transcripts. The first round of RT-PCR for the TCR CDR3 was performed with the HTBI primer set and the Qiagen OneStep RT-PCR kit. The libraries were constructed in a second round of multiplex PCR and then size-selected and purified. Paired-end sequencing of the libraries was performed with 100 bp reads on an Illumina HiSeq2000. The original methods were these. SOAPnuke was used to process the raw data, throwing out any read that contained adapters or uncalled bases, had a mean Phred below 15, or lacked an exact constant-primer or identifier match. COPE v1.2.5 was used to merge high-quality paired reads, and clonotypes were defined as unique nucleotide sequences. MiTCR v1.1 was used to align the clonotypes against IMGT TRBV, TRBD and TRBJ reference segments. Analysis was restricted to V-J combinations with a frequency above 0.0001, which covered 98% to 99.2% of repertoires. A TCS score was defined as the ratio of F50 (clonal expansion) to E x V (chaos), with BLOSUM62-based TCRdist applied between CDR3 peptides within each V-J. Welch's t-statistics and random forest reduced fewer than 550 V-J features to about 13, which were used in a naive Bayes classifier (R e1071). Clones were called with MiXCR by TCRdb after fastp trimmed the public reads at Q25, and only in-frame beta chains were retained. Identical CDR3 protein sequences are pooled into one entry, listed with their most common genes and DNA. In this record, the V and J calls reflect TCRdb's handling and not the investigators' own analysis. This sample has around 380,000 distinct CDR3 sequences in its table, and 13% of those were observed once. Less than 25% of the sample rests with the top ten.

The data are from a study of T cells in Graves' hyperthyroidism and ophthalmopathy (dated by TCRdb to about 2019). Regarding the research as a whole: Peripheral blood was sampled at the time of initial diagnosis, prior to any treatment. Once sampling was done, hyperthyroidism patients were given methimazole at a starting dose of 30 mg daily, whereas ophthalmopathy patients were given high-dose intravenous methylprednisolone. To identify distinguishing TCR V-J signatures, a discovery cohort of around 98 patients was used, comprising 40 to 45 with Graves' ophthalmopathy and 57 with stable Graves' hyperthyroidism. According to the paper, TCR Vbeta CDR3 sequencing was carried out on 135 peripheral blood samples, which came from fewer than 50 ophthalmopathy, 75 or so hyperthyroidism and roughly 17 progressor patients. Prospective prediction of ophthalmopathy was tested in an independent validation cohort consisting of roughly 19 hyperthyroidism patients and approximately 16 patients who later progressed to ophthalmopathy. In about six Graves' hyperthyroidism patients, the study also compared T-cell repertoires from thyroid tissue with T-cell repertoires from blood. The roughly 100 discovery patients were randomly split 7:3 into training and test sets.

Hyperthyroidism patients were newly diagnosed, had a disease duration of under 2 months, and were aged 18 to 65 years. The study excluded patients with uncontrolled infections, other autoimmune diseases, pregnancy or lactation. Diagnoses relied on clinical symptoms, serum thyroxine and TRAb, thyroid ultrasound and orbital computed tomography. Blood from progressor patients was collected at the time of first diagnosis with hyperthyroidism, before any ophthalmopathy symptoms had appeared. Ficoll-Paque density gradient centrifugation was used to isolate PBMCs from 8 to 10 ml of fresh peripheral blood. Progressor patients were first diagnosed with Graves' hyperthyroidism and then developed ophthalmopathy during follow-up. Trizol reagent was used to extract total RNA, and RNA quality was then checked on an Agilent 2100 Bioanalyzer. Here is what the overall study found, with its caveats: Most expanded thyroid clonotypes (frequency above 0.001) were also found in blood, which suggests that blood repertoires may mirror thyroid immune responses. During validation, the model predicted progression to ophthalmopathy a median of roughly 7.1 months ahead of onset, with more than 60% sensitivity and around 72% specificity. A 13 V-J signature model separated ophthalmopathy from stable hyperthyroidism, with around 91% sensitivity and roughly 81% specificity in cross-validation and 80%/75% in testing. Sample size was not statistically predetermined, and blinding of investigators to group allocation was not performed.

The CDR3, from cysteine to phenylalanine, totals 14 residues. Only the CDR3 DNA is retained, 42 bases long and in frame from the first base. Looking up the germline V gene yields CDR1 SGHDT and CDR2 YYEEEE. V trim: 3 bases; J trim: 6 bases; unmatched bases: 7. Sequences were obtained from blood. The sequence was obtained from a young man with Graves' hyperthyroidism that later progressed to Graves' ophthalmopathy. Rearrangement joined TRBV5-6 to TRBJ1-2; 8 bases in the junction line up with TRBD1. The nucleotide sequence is TGTGCCAGCAGCTACGGACAGGGTATGAATGGCTACACCTTC. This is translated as CASSYGQGMNGYTF. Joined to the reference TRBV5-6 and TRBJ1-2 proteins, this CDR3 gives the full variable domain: DAGVTQSPTHLIKTRGQQVTLRCSPKSGHDTVSWYQQALGQGPQFIFQYYEEEERQRGNFPDRFSGHQFPNYSSELNVNALLLGDSALYLCASSYGQGMNGYTFGSGTRLTVV.